These 27 T cell receptor beta chains share one sample of origin, sequenced in a study of response to subunit inactivated influenza vaccine. TCRdb re-called the RT-PCR reads with MiXCR, one entry per CDR3 protein. The sample holds 540,000 or so distinct CDR3 sequences, about an eighth seen once. The starting material was PBMCs from blood, obtained more than 35 days after vaccination. The receptors originated from a man in his fifties or sixties who received an inactivated influenza vaccine.

This clonotype was seen a few times. This rearrangement joins TRBV20-1 to TRBJ1-5; 7 bases align to TRBD1. With 5 bases clipped from V and 7 bases from J, the junction kept 5 bases outside the gene matches. The germline V gene encodes CDR1 DFQATT and CDR2 SNEGSKA (reference sequence). The CDR3 has 12 amino acids. The chain's CDR3 is CSAYQGGQPQHF. DNA of the CDR3: TGCAGTGCTTATCAGGGGGGACAGCCCCAGCATTTT.

This chain connects TRBV12-3 or TRBV12-4 to TRBJ2-3, with a possible D match to TRBD1 (6 bases). The ends were cut back, 8 bases at V and 1 base at J, with 10 bases in the middle. The CDR3 loop spans 13 amino acids. CDR3 sequence: CASGQTGTDTQYF. The CDR3 bases are TGTGCCAGCGGACAGACAGGCACAGATACGCAGTATTTT.

This clonotype was recorded a few times. The chain has TRBV7-2 and TRBJ2-7, with 11 bases matching TRBD2. From germline, CDR1 is SGHTA and CDR2 FQGNSA. Germline trimming cut 6 bases from V and 3 bases from J; bases unmatched to any gene: 4. CDR3 size: 14 residues. DNA of the CDR3: TGTGCCAGCAGATTGGGACTAGCGGACTACGAGCAGTACTTC. This encodes CASRLGLADYEQYF.

V gene TRBV12-3 or TRBV12-4 combines with J gene TRBJ1-2; the match to TRBD1 covers 7 bases. The J segment lost 1 base and the V segment lost 6 bases, leaving 8 bases of the junction unmatched. The CDR3 spans 15 residues. CDR3 amino acids: CASRGQPALNYGYTF. CDR3 nucleotide sequence: TGTGCCAGCAGGGGACAGCCCGCCCTTAACTATGGCTACACCTTC.

The chain is built from TRBV7-9 and TRBJ2-3; weak D call: TRBD2 (6 bases). Deletions cut 8 bases from V and 4 bases from J, with 13 bases between. Germline loops: CDR1 SEHNR, CDR2 FQNEAQ (reference sequence). This CDR3 is built from 13 residues. The CDR3 DNA follows: TGTGCCAGCTCCGGGAGTGGTTCAGATACGCAGTATTTT. Protein sequence: CASSGSGSDTQYF. Full variable domain (missing parts from reference TRBV7-9 and TRBJ2-3): DTGVSQNPRHKITKRGQNVTFRCDPISEHNRLYWYRQTLGQGPEFLTYFQNEAQLEKSRLLSDRFSAERPKGSFSTLEIQRTEQGDSAMYLCASSGSGSDTQYFGPGTRLTVL.

The chain uses TRBV7-2 and TRBJ2-1; 11 nucleotides align to TRBD2. V was pared by 6 bases and J by 5 bases, with 6 bases of the junction left unmatched. The CDR3 sequence is 15 residues long. CDR1 and CDR2 from the germline V gene are SGHTA and FQGNSA. CDR3 in DNA: TGTGCCAGCAGGACCGGGACTAGCGGTAACAATGAGCAGTTCTTC. Its translation: CASRTGTSGNNEQFF. Drawing the rest from reference TRBV7-2 and TRBJ2-1, the complete variable domain is GAGVSQSPSNKVTEKGKDVELRCDPISGHTALYWYRQSLGQGLEFLIYFQGNSAPDKSGLPSDRFSAERTGGSVSTLTIQRTQQEDSAVYLCASRTGTSGNNEQFFGPGTRLTVL.

V is TRBV3-1 and J is TRBJ2-7; 8 positions match TRBD1. From germline, CDR1 is LGHDT and CDR2 YNNKEL (reference sequence). The CDR3 spans 14 residues. V gave up 9 bases and J gave up 4 bases; unmatched junction bases: 11. This CDR3 is CARDRTGRNYEQYF. DNA for the CDR3: TGTGCCAGAGACCGGACAGGGCGAAATTACGAGCAGTACTTC.

This clonotype appeared a few times. This chain's CDR3 is CASSQVTGNEQFF. For the CDR3, the DNA is TGTGCCAGCAGCCAAGTTACTGGGAATGAGCAGTTCTTC. The J gene is TRBJ2-1, the V gene TRBV3-1; no firm D call. The V gene lost 1 base and the J gene lost 7 bases, with 8 bases spanning the gap. This CDR3 is 13 amino acids long. The germline V gene has CDR1 LGHDT and CDR2 YNNKEL (reference sequence).

The chain links TRBV7-2 to TRBJ2-7; 9 bases are a match to TRBD2. CDR3 length: 15 residues. Germline assignment: CDR1 SGHTA and CDR2 FQGNSA. V shed 4 bases and J 1 base; nucleotides not matched to a gene: 5. CDR3 DNA sequence: TGTGCCAGCAGCTCCTTCGCGGGGGGGTCCTACGAGCAGTACTTC. It codes for CASSSFAGGSYEQYF. The complete variable domain, with remaining parts taken from reference TRBV7-2 and TRBJ2-7, reads GAGVSQSPSNKVTEKGKDVELRCDPISGHTALYWYRQSLGQGLEFLIYFQGNSAPDKSGLPSDRFSAERTGGSVSTLTIQRTQQEDSAVYLCASSSFAGGSYEQYFGPGTRLTVT.

J is TRBJ2-4 and V is TRBV19; D gene ambiguous. The CDR3 is 14 residues long. Germline loops: CDR1 LNHDA, CDR2 SQIVND (reference sequence). Trimming shortened V by 7 bases and J by 1 base, and 11 bases separated the two germline ends. CDR3 nucleotide sequence: TGTGCCAGTAATCCAGACGGCGCCAAAAACATTCAGTACTTC. This codes for CASNPDGAKNIQYF.

A few counts support this clonotype. The chain is built from TRBV12-3 or TRBV12-4 and TRBJ2-5; TRBD2 agrees at 10 bases. The junction had 5 bases not matched to a gene; V was cut back by 2 bases and J by 2 bases. The CDR3 sequence is 16 residues long. The CDR3 DNA reads TGTGCCAGCAGTTTATTTGGACTAGCGGATCAAGAGACCCAGTACTTC. Translated: CASSLFGLADQETQYF.

This chain joins TRBV4-3 and TRBJ1-1; possible D gene TRBD1, 5 bases. CDR3 length: 15 amino acids. Per germline, CDR1 LGHNA and CDR2 YSLEER. The ends were cut back, 1 base at V and 1 base at J, with 10 bases in the middle. CDR3 in DNA: TGCGCCAGCAGCCAAGGGACGGGACCGAACACTGAAGCTTTCTTT. This codes for CASSQGTGPNTEAFF.

This clonotype occurred a few times. The chain combines TRBV20-1 with TRBJ2-7, with 7 bases identical to TRBD1. The CDR3 totals 13 residues. Germline CDR1 and CDR2: DFQATT and SNEGSKA (reference sequence). V was pared by 7 bases and J by 6 bases, with 12 bases of the junction left unmatched. The CDR3 DNA is TGCAGTGAGGGGGCTCTCGTCATGGGCGAGCAGTACTTC. Its translation is CSEGALVMGEQYF.

This clonotype was counted a few times. This rearrangement joins TRBV9 to TRBJ2-1, with 11 bases lining up with TRBD2. The V gene end was trimmed by 0 bases and the J gene end by 8 bases; junction bases not matched to a gene: 13. Germline V gene lookup returns CDR1 SGDLS and CDR2 YYNGEE. There are 18 residues in the CDR3. The CDR3 DNA follows: TGTGCCAGCAGCGTAGGTGTGACAAAGCTAGCGGGAGGTCATGAGCAGTTCTTC. Translating gives CASSVGVTKLAGGHEQFF. Full variable domain (rest looked up from reference TRBV9 and TRBJ2-1): DSGVTQTPKHLITATGQRVTLRCSPRSGDLSVYWYQQSLDQGLQFLIQYYNGEERAKGNILERFSAQQFPDLHSELNLSSLELGDSALYFCASSVGVTKLAGGHEQFFGPGTRLTVL.

This clonotype was counted only a few times. The J gene is TRBJ2-2, the V gene TRBV28; D gene unclear. The CDR3 has 15 residues. The germline CDR1 and CDR2 sequences are MDHEN and SYDVKM. V was trimmed by 6 bases and J by 2 bases, leaving 13 bases between them. This CDR3 reads CASSPNKGNTGELFF. The CDR3 DNA is TGTGCCAGCAGCCCGAACAAGGGTAACACCGGGGAGCTGTTTTTT. The variable domain in full, with the rest retrieved from reference TRBV28 and TRBJ2-2, is DVKVTQSSRYLVKRTGEKVFLECVQDMDHENMFWYRQDPGLGLRLIYFSYDVKMKEKGDIPEGYSVSREKKERFSLILESASTNQTSMYLCASSPNKGNTGELFFGEGSRLTVL.

The chain couples TRBV4-3 to TRBJ2-2, with D hard to call. Germline CDR1 LGHNA, CDR2 YSLEER. The CDR3 spans 15 residues. Trimming cost V 0 bases and J 7 bases, with 12 bases left between them. CDR3 protein: CASSQEGWDYGELFF. CDR3 DNA: TGCGCCAGCAGCCAAGAAGGTTGGGATTACGGGGAGCTGTTTTTT.

The chain has TRBV20-1 and TRBJ2-1; 10 positions match TRBD2. The ends lost 0 bases at V and 3 bases at J; junction bases unmatched: 11. The CDR3 is 18 residues long. Germline V gives CDR1 DFQATT, CDR2 SNEGSKA (reference sequence). In DNA, the CDR3 is TGCAGTGCTAGAGACCCAAGGGCGGGACTAGCGATCTACAATGAGCAGTTCTTC. Amino acids: CSARDPRAGLAIYNEQFF.

This chain joins TRBV7-8 and TRBJ2-3; 8 nucleotides align to TRBD2. Per germline, CDR1 SGHVS and CDR2 FQNEAQ. J was trimmed by 4 bases and V by 6 bases; bases with no gene match: 9. The CDR3 sequence is 15 residues long. This chain's CDR3 is CASRPSVAGSDTQYF. For the CDR3, the DNA is TGTGCCAGCAGGCCTTCGGTAGCGGGGTCAGATACGCAGTATTTT.

The table lists this clonotype with a few counts. The rearrangement uses TRBV20-1 and TRBJ2-1, with 9 bases fitting TRBD2. Germline loops: CDR1 DFQATT, CDR2 SNEGSKA (reference sequence). The CDR3 has 15 amino acids. V was clipped by 0 bases and J by 5 bases; unmatched bases: 5. The CDR3, as DNA: TGCAGTGCTAGAGAAGCGGGGGGTCGAAACAATGAGCAGTTCTTC. Translation gives CSAREAGGRNNEQFF.

The chain links TRBV5-1 to TRBJ2-1, with 10 bases matching TRBD2. The CDR3 runs to 16 residues. J was trimmed by 3 bases and V by 4 bases; bases with no gene match: 7. The germline gives CDR1 SGHRS, CDR2 YFSETQ. The CDR3 sequence: CASSPKSGRGYNEQFF. The CDR3 DNA reads as TGCGCCAGCAGCCCCAAGAGCGGGAGGGGCTACAATGAGCAGTTCTTC.

The rearrangement uses TRBV20-1 and TRBJ2-3; D gene ambiguous. V lost 5 bases, J lost 6 bases, and 24 bases lay in between. This CDR3 spans 16 amino acids. Germline CDR1 DFQATT, CDR2 SNEGSKA (reference sequence). CDR3 bases: TGCAGTGCTCCCGCCAAATCCTACACACCCGGCGATACGCAGTATTTT. It encodes CSAPAKSYTPGDTQYF.

This clonotype has only a few counts. This sequence joins TRBV5-1 and TRBJ2-7, with TRBD1 matching 10 bases. V shed 5 bases, J shed 0 bases, and the junction held 2 bases outside the gene matches. CDR1 and CDR2 from the germline V gene are SGHRS and YFSETQ. The CDR3 covers 14 residues. DNA of the CDR3: TGCGCCAGCAGGTGGGACAGGGGCTCCTACGAGCAGTACTTC. This encodes CASRWDRGSYEQYF. Filled out from reference TRBV5-1 and TRBJ2-7, the complete variable domain reads KAGVTQTPRYLIKTRGQQVTLSCSPISGHRSVSWYQQTPGQGLQFLFEYFSETQRNKGNFPGRFSGRQFSNSRSEMNVSTLELGDSALYLCASRWDRGSYEQYFGPGTRLTVT.

This clonotype has ten or more counts. This chain uses TRBV7-9 with TRBJ2-1; D is perhaps TRBD2 (5 bases). The CDR3 extends over 12 amino acids. V was trimmed by 5 bases and J by 7 bases, leaving 9 bases between them. CDR1 SEHNR and CDR2 FQNEAQ come from the germline V gene (reference sequence). CDR3 protein: CASSLGENEQFF. Here the CDR3 DNA reads TGTGCCAGCAGCCTCGGGGAAAATGAGCAGTTCTTC.

The chain employs TRBV3-1 and TRBJ2-3; possibly TRBD1 or TRBD2 for D (5 bases each). The CDR3 contains 16 residues. V was shortened by 4 bases and J by 2 bases, with 16 bases between the two germline ends. Germline V gives CDR1 LGHDT, CDR2 YNNKEL (reference sequence). The CDR3 sequence is CASSRAGTVNTDTQYF. In DNA form, the CDR3 reads TGTGCCAGCAGCCGCGCCGGGACGGTGAACACAGATACGCAGTATTTT.

The chain couples TRBV7-2 to TRBJ2-1; 8 positions match TRBD2. The length of the CDR3 is 15 residues. Germline-derived CDR1 and CDR2 are SGHTA and FQGNSA. V dropped 6 bases and J dropped 7; count of bases not matched to a gene: 11. The CDR3, as DNA: TGTGCCAGCAGATTTCAAGCGGGAGCGGGGAATGAGCAGTTCTTC. Protein product: CASRFQAGAGNEQFF.

This clonotype came up many times. CDR3 in amino acids: CAISTSGGDSPLHF. The CDR3 coding sequence is TGTGCCATCAGTACGTCCGGGGGAGATTCACCCCTCCACTTT. V and J are TRBV10-3 and TRBJ1-6; a weak D match, TRBD1 (5 bases). Germline-derived CDR1 and CDR2 are ENHRY and SYGVKD. The germline V and J ends were trimmed by 5 bases and 8 bases, with 13 bases remaining between them. CDR3 size: 14 residues.

The CDR3 DNA reads TGTGCCAGCAGCTTAGCGACGGCCACTAGCACAGATACGCAGTATTTT. Its protein product is CASSLATATSTDTQYF. This chain uses TRBV7-6 with TRBJ2-3; D unclear. Trimming left V 0 bases short and J 0 bases short, with 10 bases between. Germline lookup yields CDR1 SGHVS and CDR2 FNYEAQ. This CDR3 spans 16 amino acids.